These 8 T cell receptor beta chains came from one sample sequenced in a study of blood T cell repertoires in COVID-19. Method: immunoSEQ multiplex PCR; TCRdb's copy keeps in-frame clones and lacks some. The sample shows about 230,000 clones, roughly nine tenths of them seen only once. The sample comprised PBMCs or T cells enriched from blood (not recorded which). These receptors were taken from a woman in her thirties with acute COVID-19.

V is TRBV7-6 and J is TRBJ2-1; D remains ambiguous. The length of the CDR3 is 15 residues. From germline, CDR1 is SGHVS and CDR2 FNYEAQ. The V and J ends lost 1 base and 0 bases respectively, with 7 bases between them. The DNA for the CDR3 is TGTGCCAGCAGCTTAGTTGGCGGCTCCTACAATGAGCAGTTCTTC. Translation: CASSLVGGSYNEQFF.

This clone was seen a single time. The chain has TRBV21-1 and TRBJ1-4; the table's D call TRBD1 went unverified against the DNA. TRBV21-1 is described as a pseudogene. The CDR3 is 19 residues long. The CDR3 here is CASSKMGQEPGATNEKLFF. CDR3 sequence (DNA): TGTGCCAGCAGCAAAATGGGACAGGAACCTGGGGCAACTAATGAAAAACTGTTTTTT.

This clone was seen just once. The rearrangement links TRBV5-1 to TRBJ2-3, with 11 bases identical to TRBD2. Germline V gene sequence: CDR1 SGHRS, CDR2 YFSETQ. The ends lost 4 bases at V and 2 bases at J; junction bases unmatched: 6. This CDR3 is built from 16 residues. CDR3 nucleotide sequence: TGCGCCAGCAGCACTTCTAGCGGGGGGACCACAGATACGCAGTATTTT. Encoded protein: CASSTSSGGTTDTQYF.

This clone was found a few times. The rearrangement uses TRBV7-2 and TRBJ1-2; tentative D call: TRBD1 (5 bases). The CDR3 totals 17 residues. CDR1 and CDR2 (germline): SGHTA, FQGNSA. Trimming cost V 1 base and J 1 base, with 16 bases left between them. The CDR3 protein is CASSLGDSRNFNYGYTF. The CDR3 DNA is TGTGCCAGCAGCTTAGGAGACAGTCGAAACTTTAACTATGGCTACACCTTC.

This clone came up once. V usage is TRBV4-1 and J usage is TRBJ1-2; tentative D call: TRBD1 (6 bases). V lost 1 base to trimming and J lost 6 bases, with 15 bases between them. CDR3 length: 15 residues. Germline V gene sequence: CDR1 MGHRA, CDR2 YSYEKL. CDR3 nucleotides: TGCGCCAGCAGCCAAGTCGGACAGACGAGGGATGGCTACACCTTC. It yields the protein CASSQVGQTRDGYTF.

The chain is built from TRBV7-2 and TRBJ2-7; the match to TRBD2 covers 9 bases. The CDR3 length is 19 residues. The V segment lost 1 base and the J segment 7 bases; nucleotides outside the gene matches: 20. Germline V gives CDR1 SGHTA, CDR2 FQGNSA. CDR3 loop: CASSLEDSGGRTLKSEQYF. The CDR3 nucleotides are TGTGCCAGCAGCTTAGAAGATAGCGGGGGTAGGACCCTTAAATCGGAGCAGTACTTC.

The chain carries TRBV7-9 and TRBJ1-3; 8 nucleotides line up with TRBD1. The germline V gene encodes CDR1 SEHNR and CDR2 FQNEAQ (reference sequence). The trim removed 0 bases at V and 2 bases at J, leaving 0 bases unmatched. The CDR3 runs 15 residues. CDR3 nucleotides: TGTGCCAGCAGCTTAGCGGGACAGGCTGGAAACACCATATATTTT. This gives the protein CASSLAGQAGNTIYF.

This chain joins TRBV2 and TRBJ1-2, with 7 bases fitting TRBD1. This CDR3 region has 14 residues. Germline CDR1 is SNHLY and CDR2 is FYNNEI. The J segment lost 7 bases and the V segment lost 9 bases, leaving 14 bases of the junction unmatched. The CDR3 coding sequence is TGTGCCAGGAGGGGGCTCCCCGGGGTGAGTGGCTACACCTTC. This gives the protein CARRGLPGVSGYTF.